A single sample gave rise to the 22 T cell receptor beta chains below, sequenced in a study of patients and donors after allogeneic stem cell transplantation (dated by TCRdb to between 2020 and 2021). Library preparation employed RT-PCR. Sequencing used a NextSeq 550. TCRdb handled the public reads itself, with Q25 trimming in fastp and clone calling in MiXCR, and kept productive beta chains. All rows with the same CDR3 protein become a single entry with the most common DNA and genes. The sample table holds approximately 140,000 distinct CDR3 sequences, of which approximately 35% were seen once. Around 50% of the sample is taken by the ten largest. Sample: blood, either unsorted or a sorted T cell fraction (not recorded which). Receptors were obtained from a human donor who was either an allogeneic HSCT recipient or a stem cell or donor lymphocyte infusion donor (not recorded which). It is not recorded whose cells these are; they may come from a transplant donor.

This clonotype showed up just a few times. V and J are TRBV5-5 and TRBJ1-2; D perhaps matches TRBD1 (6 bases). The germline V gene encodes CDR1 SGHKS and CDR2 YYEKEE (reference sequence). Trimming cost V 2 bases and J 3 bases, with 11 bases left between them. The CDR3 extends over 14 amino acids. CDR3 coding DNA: TGTGCCAGCAGCTTAGGGGGTTACTACTATGGCTACACCTTC. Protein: CASSLGGYYYGYTF.

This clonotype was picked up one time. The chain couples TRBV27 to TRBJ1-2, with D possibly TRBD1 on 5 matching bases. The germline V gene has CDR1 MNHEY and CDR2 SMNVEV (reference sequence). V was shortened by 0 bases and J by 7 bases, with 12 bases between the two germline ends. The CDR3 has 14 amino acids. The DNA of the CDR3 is TGTGCCAGCAGTTTATCAGGCAGGGCTGGTGGCTACACCTTC. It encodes CASSLSGRAGGYTF.

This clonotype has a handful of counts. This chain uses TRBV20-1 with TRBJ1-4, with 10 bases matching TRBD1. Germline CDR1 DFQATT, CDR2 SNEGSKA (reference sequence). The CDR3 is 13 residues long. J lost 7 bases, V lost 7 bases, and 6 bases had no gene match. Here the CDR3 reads CSVWDRGVEKLFF. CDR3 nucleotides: TGCAGTGTTTGGGACAGGGGAGTTGAAAAACTGTTTTTT.

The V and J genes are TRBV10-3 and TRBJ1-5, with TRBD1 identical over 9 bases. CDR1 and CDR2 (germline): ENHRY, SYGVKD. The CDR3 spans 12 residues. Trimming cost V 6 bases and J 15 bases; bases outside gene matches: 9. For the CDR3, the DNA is TGTGCCATCAGCGCCGGGACAGGGCGATCGCATTTT. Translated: CAISAGTGRSHF.

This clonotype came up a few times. The CDR3 sequence: CASSDRVRYGYTF. CDR3 bases: TGTGCCAGCAGTGACAGGGTGAGGTATGGCTACACCTTC. The rearrangement uses TRBV6-1 and TRBJ1-2, with D possibly TRBD1 on 5 matching bases. The germline V and J ends were trimmed by 3 bases and 5 bases, with 10 bases remaining between them. The CDR3 totals 13 residues. CDR1 is MNHNS, CDR2 SASEGT, per germline.

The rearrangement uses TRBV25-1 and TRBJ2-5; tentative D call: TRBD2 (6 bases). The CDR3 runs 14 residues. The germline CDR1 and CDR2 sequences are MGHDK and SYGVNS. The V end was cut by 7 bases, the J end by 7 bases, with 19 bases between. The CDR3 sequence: CASTPTSQGATQYF. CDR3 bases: TGTGCCAGCACCCCGACTAGTCAAGGCGCGACCCAGTACTTC.

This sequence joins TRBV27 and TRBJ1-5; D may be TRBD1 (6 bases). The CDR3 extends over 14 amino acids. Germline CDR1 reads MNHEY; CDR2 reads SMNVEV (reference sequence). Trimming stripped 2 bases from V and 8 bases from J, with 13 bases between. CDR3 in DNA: TGTGCCAGCAGTTTACGGCAGGGGAGGGAGCCCCAGCATTTT. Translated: CASSLRQGREPQHF.

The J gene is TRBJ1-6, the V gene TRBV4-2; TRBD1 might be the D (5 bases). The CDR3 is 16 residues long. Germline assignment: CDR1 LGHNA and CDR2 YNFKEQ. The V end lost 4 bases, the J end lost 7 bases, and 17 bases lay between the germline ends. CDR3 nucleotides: TGTGCCAGCAGCCTTGGCGGGGCCCCAGACAATTCACCCCTCCACTTT. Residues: CASSLGGAPDNSPLHF.

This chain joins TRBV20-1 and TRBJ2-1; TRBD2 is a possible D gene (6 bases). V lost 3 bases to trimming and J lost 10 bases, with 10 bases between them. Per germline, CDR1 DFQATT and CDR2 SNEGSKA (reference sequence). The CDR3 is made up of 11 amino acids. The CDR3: CSARGLVEQFF. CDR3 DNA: TGCAGTGCTAGGGGACTGGTCGAGCAGTTCTTC.

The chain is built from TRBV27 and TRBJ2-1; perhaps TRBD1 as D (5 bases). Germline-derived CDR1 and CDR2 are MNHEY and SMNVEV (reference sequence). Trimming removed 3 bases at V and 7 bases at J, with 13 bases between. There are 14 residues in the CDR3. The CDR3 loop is CASSFGQGKNEQFF. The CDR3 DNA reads TGTGCCAGCAGTTTCGGGCAGGGCAAGAATGAGCAGTTCTTC.

In DNA, the CDR3 is TGTGCCAGCAGCTTTATAAGCACCGGGGAGCTGTTTTTT. As protein: CASSFISTGELFF. The rearrangement joins TRBV5-6 to TRBJ2-2; D remains ambiguous. The V gene's germline CDR1 is SGHDT and CDR2 YYEEEE. Trimming shortened V by 2 bases and J by 4 bases, and 6 bases separated the two germline ends. This CDR3 is built from 13 residues.

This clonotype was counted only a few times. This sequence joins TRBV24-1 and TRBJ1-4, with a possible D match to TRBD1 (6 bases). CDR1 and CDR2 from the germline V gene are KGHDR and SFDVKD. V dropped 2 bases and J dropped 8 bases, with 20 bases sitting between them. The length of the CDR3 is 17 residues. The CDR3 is CATSDSTPGGEREKLFF. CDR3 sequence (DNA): TGTGCCACCAGTGATTCCACCCCGGGGGGCGAAAGAGAAAAACTGTTTTTT.

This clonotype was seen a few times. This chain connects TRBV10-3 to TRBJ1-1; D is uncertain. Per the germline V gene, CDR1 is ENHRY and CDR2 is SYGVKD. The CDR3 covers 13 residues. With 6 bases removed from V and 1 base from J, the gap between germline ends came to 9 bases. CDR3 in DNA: TGTGCCATCAGGGGGAGCCCGAACACTGAAGCTTTCTTT. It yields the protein CAIRGSPNTEAFF.

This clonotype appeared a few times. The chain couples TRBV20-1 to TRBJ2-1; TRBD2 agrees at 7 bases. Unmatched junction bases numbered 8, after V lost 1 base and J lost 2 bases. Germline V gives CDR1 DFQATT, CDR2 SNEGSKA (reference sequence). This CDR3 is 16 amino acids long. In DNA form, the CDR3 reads TGCAGTGCTAGAGGGAGCGGGGCCCTTACCTACAATGAGCAGTTCTTC. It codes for CSARGSGALTYNEQFF.

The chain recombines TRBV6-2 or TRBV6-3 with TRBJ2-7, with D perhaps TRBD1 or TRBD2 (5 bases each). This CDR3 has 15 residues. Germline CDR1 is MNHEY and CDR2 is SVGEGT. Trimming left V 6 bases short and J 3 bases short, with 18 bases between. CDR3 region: CASRNFGTGYYEQYV. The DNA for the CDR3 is TGTGCCAGCAGAAACTTCGGGACCGGCTACTACGAGCAGTACGTC.

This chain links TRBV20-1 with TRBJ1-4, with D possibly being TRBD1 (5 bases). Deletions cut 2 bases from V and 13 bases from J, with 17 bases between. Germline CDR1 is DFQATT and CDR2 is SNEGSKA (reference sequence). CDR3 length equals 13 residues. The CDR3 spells CSARLQDPLGLFF. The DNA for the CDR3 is TGCAGTGCTAGATTACAGGACCCACTAGGACTGTTTTTT.

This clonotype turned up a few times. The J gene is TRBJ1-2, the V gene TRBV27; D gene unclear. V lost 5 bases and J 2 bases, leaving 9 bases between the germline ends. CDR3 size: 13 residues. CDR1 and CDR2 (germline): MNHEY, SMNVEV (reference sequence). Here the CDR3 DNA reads TGTGCCAGCAGTCCCGGCGGAAACTATGGCTACACCTTC. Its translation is CASSPGGNYGYTF.

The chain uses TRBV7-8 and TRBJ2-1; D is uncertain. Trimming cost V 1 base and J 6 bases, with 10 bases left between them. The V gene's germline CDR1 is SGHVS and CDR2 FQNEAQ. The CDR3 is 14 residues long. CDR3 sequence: CASSLGGYPNEQFF. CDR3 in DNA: TGTGCCAGCAGCTTAGGGGGTTACCCCAATGAGCAGTTCTTC.

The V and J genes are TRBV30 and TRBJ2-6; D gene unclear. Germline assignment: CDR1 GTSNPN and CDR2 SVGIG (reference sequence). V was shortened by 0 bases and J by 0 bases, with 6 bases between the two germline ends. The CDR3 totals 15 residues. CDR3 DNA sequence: TGTGCCTGGAGTGTAGGGCGCTCTGGGGCCAACGTCCTGACTTTC. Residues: CAWSVGRSGANVLTF. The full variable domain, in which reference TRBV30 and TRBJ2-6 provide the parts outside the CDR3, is SQTIHQWPATLVQPVGSPLSLECTVEGTSNPNLYWYRQAAGRGLQLLFYSVGIGQISSEVPQNLSASRPQDRQFILSSKKLLLSDSGFYLCAWSVGRSGANVLTFGAGSRLTVL.

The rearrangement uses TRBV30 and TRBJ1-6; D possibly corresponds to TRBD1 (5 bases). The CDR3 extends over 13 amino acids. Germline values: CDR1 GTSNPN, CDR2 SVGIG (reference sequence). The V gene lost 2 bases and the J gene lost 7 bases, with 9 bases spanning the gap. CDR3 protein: CAWSRGENSPLHF. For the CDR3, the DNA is TGTGCCTGGAGTAGAGGGGAGAATTCACCCCTCCACTTT.

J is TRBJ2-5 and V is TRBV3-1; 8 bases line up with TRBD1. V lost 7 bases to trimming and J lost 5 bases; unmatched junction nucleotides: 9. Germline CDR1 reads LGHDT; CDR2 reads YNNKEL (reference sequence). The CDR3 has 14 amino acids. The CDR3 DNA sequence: TGTGCCAGCAAGATACAGGGGGTACAGGAGACCCAGTACTTC. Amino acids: CASKIQGVQETQYF.

CDR3 loop: CASSLQRTSTDTQYF. The CDR3 DNA is TGTGCCAGCAGCTTACAGCGTACCAGCACAGATACGCAGTATTTT. The chain employs TRBV7-3 and TRBJ2-3; D unresolved. CDR1 is SGHTA and CDR2 is FQGTGA in the germline V gene. This CDR3 contains 15 residues. Trimming took 2 bases from V and 0 from J, leaving 9 bases between them.